This T cell receptor (beta chain) stems from a study of T cell responses to AZD1222 COVID-19 vaccine. This clone showed up just once. Its cognate antigen is unknown. Findings and limits, study-wide: Unmutated variant regions are reportedly targeted by nearly half of spike-specific TCRs. The donors showed a predominance of white British ancestry and of females, with possible underestimation of clonal diversity. At baseline, just a handful of AZD1222 recipients tested seropositive.

Clones were sequenced by immunoSEQ multiplex PCR, and TCRdb holds only the in-frame ones, with some missing. The sample records around 130,000 clones, roughly 88% being singletons. The V end was cut by 10 bases, the J end by 1 base, with 6 bases between. The CDR3 runs to 11 residues. The germline V gene has CDR1 LNHDA and CDR2 SQIVND (reference sequence). This sample comprised peripheral blood, obtained on day 0 of AZD1222 vaccination. The gene calls are TRBV19 and TRBJ2-3; D remains unclear. The TCR originated in an adult in good health. The CDR3: CATTRTDTQYF. As DNA, the CDR3 is TGTGCCACTACTCGCACAGATACGCAGTATTTT.